These 11 T cell receptor beta chains originate from one sample sequenced in a study of cytomegalovirus exposure and HLA in healthy donors. PCR used 60 Vbeta primers and 13 Jbeta primers. Sequencing used immunoSEQ multiplex PCR; TCRdb keeps in-frame clones, though not all of them. The sample records about 140,000 clones, 66% being singletons. The sequenced sample consisted of PBMCs. These receptors were obtained from a human donor in good health.

V gene TRBV7-9 combines with J gene TRBJ1-2; a possible D gene is TRBD1 (6 bases). The CDR3 has 11 amino acids. V shed 6 bases and J shed 4 bases, with 6 bases lying between them. Germline CDR1 is SEHNR and CDR2 is FQNEAQ (reference sequence). The chain's CDR3 is CASRQGYGYTF. In DNA, the CDR3 is TGTGCCAGCAGACAGGGCTATGGCTACACCTTC.

The genes are TRBV6-1 and TRBJ1-5; D not certain. Germline assignment: CDR1 MNHNS and CDR2 SASEGT. CDR3 length: 14 amino acids. V lost 4 bases to trimming and J lost 5 bases, with 12 bases between them. CDR3 sequence: CASSVEGRDQPQHF. The CDR3 nucleotides are TGTGCCAGCAGTGTTGAGGGAAGGGATCAGCCCCAGCATTTT.

This chain connects TRBV5-1 to TRBJ2-7; D might be TRBD2 (6 bases). With 0 bases removed from V and 2 bases from J, the gap between germline ends came to 12 bases. The germline CDR1 and CDR2 sequences are SGHRS and YFSETQ. The CDR3 covers 15 residues. CDR3 loop: CASSLAGDGTYEQYF. As DNA, the CDR3 is TGCGCCAGCAGCTTGGCGGGGGACGGCACCTACGAGCAGTACTTC.

This clone was observed a single time. The chain links TRBV6-6 to TRBJ1-1; 10 positions match TRBD1. Germline V gives CDR1 MNHNY, CDR2 SVGAGI (reference sequence). The CDR3 runs to 15 residues. After removal of 3 bases from V and 4 bases from J, the junction contained 5 bases not matched to a gene. DNA for the CDR3: TGTGCCAGCAGTTATTGGCGGACAGGGGGCACTGAAGCTTTCTTT. Protein sequence: CASSYWRTGGTEAFF.

This clone appeared a single time. The chain joins TRBV28 to TRBJ1-5; possibly TRBD1 for D (6 bases). V shed 4 bases and J shed 6 bases, with 19 bases lying between them. CDR1 and CDR2 (germline): MDHEN, SYDVKM. The CDR3 is made up of 16 amino acids. The DNA for the CDR3 is TGTGCCAGCAGTTCCTCAACAGGGCGATCGGGTCAGCCCCAGCATTTT. Translation: CASSSSTGRSGQPQHF.

The V call is TRBV10-3, the J call TRBJ2-1; 9 bases match TRBD1. Trimming cost V 10 bases and J 4 bases; bases outside gene matches: 5. The V gene's germline CDR1 is ENHRY and CDR2 SYGVKD. The CDR3 spans 13 residues. CDR3 coding DNA: TGTGCCACCAGGACAGGGGAATACAATGAGCAGTTCTTC. The encoded protein is CATRTGEYNEQFF.

The sample holds one count of this clone. The J gene is TRBJ1-3, the V gene TRBV6-5, with TRBD1 identical over 8 bases. Germline values: CDR1 MNHEY, CDR2 SVGAGI. The CDR3 runs to 15 residues. V lost 2 bases, J lost 2 bases, and 2 bases stayed unmatched. As DNA, the CDR3 is TGTGCCAGCAGTTACGTGACAGGGGCTGGAAACACCATATATTTT. Translated, it gives CASSYVTGAGNTIYF.

The chain joins TRBV7-2 to TRBJ2-7, with a possible D match to TRBD2 (5 bases). V lost 1 base and J lost 7, with 8 bases in between. This CDR3 spans 12 amino acids. The germline gives CDR1 SGHTA, CDR2 FQGNSA. The CDR3 DNA reads as TGTGCCAGCAGCTTAGATCGGGATGAGCAGTACTTC. Amino acids: CASSLDRDEQYF.

On this clone: Germline is not matched at one junction end, which may reflect a read error. The CDR3: CASGGDRIF. In DNA, the CDR3 is TGCGCCAGCGGGGGGGATAGGATCTTC. V gene TRBV5-1 combines with J gene TRBJ2-1; TRBD2 agrees at 7 bases. Germline V lookup: CDR1 SGHRS, CDR2 YFSETQ. The CDR3 covers 9 residues.

The table lists this clone with a few counts. The chain couples TRBV7-9 to TRBJ2-7, with TRBD2 identical over 7 bases. Germline values: CDR1 SEHNR, CDR2 FQNEAQ (reference sequence). The CDR3 runs 14 residues. Trimming removed 1 base from V and 2 bases from J; junction bases left unmatched: 2. The CDR3 sequence: CASSLGSGTYEQYF. The DNA of the CDR3 is TGTGCCAGCAGCTTAGGCAGCGGGACCTACGAGCAGTACTTC.

V gene TRBV7-8 combines with J gene TRBJ2-5; 12 positions agree with TRBD2. This CDR3 has 15 amino acids. In germline, CDR1 is SGHVS, CDR2 FQNEAQ. Trimming took 3 bases from V and 4 from J; bases not matched to a gene: 3. The CDR3 coding sequence is TGTGCCAGCAGCTTGACTAGCGGGAGAAGAGAGACCCAGTACTTC. Its protein is CASSLTSGRRETQYF.